This TCR beta chain emerged from a study of T cells in Graves' hyperthyroidism and ophthalmopathy. General study points: Most clonotypes expanded in the thyroid (above 0.001) were also present in blood.

Trimming stripped 1 base from V and 0 bases from J, with 3 bases between. The CDR3 totals 12 residues. Germline CDR1 reads DFQATT; CDR2 reads SNEGSKA (reference sequence). This clonotype was detected ten times or more. What it binds is not known. The investigators amplified TCR beta CDR3 regions from RNA transcripts. Primed by the HTBI set, a first-round RT-PCR was run on the TCR CDR3. MiXCR, applied by TCRdb to the multiplex PCR reads, yields one record per CDR3 protein. This table holds nearly 750,000 distinct CDR3 sequences, around a third found once. The TCR originated in a middle-aged woman with Graves' hyperthyroidism. The rearrangement uses TRBV20-1 and TRBJ1-1; D is unclear. Source material: blood. Here the CDR3 reads CSARVLNTEAFF. The DNA for the CDR3 is TGCAGTGCTAGAGTATTGAACACTGAAGCTTTCTTT.